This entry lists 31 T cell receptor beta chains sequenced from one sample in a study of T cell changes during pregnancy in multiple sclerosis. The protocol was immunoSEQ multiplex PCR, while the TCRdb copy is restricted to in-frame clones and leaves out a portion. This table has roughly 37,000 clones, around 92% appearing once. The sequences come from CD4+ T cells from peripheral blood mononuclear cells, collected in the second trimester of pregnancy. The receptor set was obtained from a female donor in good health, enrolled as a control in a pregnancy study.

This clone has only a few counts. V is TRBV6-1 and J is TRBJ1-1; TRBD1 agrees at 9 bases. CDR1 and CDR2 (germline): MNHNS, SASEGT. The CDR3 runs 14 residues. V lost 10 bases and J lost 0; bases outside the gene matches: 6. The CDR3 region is CAKRQGGMNTEAFF. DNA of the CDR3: TGTGCCAAAAGACAGGGGGGGATGAACACTGAAGCTTTCTTT.

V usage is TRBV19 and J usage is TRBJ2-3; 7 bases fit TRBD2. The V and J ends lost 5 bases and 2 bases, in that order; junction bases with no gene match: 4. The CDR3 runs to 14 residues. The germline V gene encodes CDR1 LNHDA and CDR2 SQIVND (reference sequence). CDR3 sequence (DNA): TGTGCCAGTAGTTGGGGGGGATACACAGATACGCAGTATTTT. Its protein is CASSWGGYTDTQYF.

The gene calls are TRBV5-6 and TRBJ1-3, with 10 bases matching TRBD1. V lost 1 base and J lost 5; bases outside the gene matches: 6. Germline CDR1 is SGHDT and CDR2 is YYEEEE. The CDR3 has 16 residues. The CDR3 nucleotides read TGTGCCAGCAGCTTGCGGACAGGGGGTGATCGAAACACCATATATTTT. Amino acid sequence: CASSLRTGGDRNTIYF.

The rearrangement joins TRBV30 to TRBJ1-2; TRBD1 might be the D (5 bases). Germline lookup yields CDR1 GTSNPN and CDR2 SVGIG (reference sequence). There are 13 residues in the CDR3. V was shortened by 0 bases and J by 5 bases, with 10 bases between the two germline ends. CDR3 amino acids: CAWSVFQGYGYTF. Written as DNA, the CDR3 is TGTGCCTGGAGTGTATTTCAGGGTTATGGCTACACCTTC.

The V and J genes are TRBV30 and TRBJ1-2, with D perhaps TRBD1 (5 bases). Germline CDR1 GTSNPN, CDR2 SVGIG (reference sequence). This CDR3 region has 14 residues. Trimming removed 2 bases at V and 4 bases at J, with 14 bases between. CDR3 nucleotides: TGTGCCTGGAGTTCAGGGTCCGTTGTCTATGGCTACACCTTC. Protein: CAWSSGSVVYGYTF.

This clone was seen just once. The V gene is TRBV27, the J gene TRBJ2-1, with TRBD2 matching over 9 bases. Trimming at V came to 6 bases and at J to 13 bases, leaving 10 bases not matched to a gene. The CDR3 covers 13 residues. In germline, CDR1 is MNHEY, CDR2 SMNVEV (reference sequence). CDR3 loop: CASSLREGDGQFF. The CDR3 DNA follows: TGTGCCAGCAGCTTGCGGGAGGGGGACGGACAGTTCTTC.

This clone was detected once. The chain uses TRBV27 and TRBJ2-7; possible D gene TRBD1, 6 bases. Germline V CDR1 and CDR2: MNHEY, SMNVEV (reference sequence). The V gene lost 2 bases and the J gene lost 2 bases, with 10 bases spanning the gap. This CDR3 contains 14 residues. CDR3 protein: CASSLRQDPYEQYF. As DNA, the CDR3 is TGTGCCAGCAGTTTAAGACAGGATCCCTACGAGCAGTACTTC.

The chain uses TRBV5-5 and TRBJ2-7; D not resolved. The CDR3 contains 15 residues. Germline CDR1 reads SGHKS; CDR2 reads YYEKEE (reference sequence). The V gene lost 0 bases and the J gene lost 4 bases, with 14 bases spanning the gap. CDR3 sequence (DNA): TGTGCCAGCAGCTTGGTAACGGGTCGGGTTTACGAGCAGTACTTC. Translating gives CASSLVTGRVYEQYF.

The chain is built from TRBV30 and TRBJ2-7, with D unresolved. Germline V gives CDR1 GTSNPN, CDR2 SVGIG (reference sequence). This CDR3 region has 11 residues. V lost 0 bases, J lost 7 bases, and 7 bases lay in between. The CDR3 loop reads CAWSVSREQYF. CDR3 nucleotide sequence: TGTGCCTGGAGTGTTAGTCGAGAGCAGTACTTC.

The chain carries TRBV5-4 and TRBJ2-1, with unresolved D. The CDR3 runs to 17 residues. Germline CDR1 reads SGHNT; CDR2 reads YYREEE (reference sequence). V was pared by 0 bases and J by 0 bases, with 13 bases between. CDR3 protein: CASSLVVAEPSYNEQFF. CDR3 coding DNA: TGTGCCAGCAGCTTGGTAGTAGCCGAACCCTCCTACAATGAGCAGTTCTTC.

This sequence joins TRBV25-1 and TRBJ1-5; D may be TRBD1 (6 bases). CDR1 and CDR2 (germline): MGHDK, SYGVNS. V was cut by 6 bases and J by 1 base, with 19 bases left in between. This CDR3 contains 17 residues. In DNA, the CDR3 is TGTGCCAGCAGAAACACGGACAGATGGGGAAGCAATCAGCCCCAGCATTTT. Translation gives CASRNTDRWGSNQPQHF.

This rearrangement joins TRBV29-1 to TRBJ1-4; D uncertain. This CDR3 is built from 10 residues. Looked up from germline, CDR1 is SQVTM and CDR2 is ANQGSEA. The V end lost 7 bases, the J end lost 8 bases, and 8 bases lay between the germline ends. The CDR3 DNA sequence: TGCAGCGAACAGCCCGAAAAACTGTTTTTT. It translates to CSEQPEKLFF.

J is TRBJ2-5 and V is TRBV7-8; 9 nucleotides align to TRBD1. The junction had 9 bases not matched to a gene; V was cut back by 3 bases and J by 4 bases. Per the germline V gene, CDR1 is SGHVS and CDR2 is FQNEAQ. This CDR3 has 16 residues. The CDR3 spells CASSLRRTGDRETQYF. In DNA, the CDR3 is TGTGCCAGCAGCTTGCGGCGGACAGGGGATCGAGAGACCCAGTACTTC.

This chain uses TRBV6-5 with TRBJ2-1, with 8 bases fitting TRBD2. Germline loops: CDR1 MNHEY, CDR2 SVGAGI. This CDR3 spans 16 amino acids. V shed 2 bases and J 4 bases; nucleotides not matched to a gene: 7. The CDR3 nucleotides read TGTGCCAGCAGTTACGACGGGGGGGGAGGTTACAATGAGCAGTTCTTC. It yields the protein CASSYDGGGGYNEQFF.

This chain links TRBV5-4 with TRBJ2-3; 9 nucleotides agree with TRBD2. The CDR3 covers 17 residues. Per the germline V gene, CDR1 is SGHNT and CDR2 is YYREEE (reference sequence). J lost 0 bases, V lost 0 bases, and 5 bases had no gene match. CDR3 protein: CASSLVLAGTSTDTQYF. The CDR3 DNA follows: TGTGCCAGCAGCTTGGTGCTAGCGGGAACTAGCACAGATACGCAGTATTTT.

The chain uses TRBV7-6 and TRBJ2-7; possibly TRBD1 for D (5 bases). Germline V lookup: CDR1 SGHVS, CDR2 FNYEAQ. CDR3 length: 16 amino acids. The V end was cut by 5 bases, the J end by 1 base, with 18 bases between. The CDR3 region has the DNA TGTGCCAGCAGCCCCAAAACCCAGGGCGCGTCCTACGAGCAGTACTTC. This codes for CASSPKTQGASYEQYF.

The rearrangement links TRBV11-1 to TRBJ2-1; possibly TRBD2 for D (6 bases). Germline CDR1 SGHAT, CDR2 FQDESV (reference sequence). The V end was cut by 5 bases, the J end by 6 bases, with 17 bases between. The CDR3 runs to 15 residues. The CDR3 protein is CASSPRRRGGNEQFF. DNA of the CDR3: TGTGCCAGCAGCCCTAGAAGGCGGGGTGGCAATGAGCAGTTCTTC.

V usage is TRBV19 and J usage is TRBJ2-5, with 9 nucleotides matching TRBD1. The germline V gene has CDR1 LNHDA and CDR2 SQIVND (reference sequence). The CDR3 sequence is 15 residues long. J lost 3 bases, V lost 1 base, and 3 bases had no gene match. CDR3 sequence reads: CASSIGRTGEETQYF. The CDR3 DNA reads TGTGCCAGTAGTATAGGTCGGACAGGGGAAGAGACCCAGTACTTC.

CDR3 loop: CASRTGTSGSYEQYF. The CDR3 DNA reads as TGCGCCAGCAGAACCGGGACTAGCGGGAGCTACGAGCAGTACTTC. This sequence joins TRBV10-2 and TRBJ2-7; 14 bases map to TRBD2. V dropped 6 bases and J dropped 3; count of bases not matched to a gene: 4. From germline, CDR1 is WSHSY and CDR2 SAAADI. This CDR3 is 15 amino acids long.

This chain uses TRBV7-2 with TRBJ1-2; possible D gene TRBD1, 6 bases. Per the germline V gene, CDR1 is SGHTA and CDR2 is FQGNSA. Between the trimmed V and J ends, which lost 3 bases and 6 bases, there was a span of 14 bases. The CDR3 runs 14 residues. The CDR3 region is CASSLNGGQDGYTF. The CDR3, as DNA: TGTGCCAGCAGCTTGAACGGGGGGCAGGATGGCTACACCTTC.

DNA of the CDR3: TGTGCCAGCAGCAAAGCGTTCTCAGGTGTCAGTGTGTTTTACACTGAAGCTTTCTTT. Protein product: CASSKAFSGVSVFYTEAFF. The genes are TRBV21-1 and TRBJ1-1; the table calls TRBD1, which could not be checked here. TRBV21-1 is described as a pseudogene. This CDR3 region has 19 residues.

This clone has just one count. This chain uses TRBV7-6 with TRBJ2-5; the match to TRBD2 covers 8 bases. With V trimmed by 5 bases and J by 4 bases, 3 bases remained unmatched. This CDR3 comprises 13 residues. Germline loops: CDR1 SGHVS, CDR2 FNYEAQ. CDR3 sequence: CASSPGLGETQYF. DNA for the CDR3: TGTGCCAGCAGCCCGGGACTAGGAGAGACCCAGTACTTC.

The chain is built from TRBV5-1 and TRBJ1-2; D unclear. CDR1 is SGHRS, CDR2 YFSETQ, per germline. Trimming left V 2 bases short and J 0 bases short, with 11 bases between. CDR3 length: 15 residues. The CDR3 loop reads CASSLGQEANYGYTF. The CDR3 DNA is TGCGCCAGCAGCTTAGGGCAGGAGGCTAACTATGGCTACACCTTC.

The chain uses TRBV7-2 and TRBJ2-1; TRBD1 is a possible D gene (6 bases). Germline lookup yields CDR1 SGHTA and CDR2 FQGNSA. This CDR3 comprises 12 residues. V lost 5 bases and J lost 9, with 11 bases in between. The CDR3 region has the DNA TGTGCCAGCAGCCCGGGACAACTTGAGCAGTTCTTC. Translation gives CASSPGQLEQFF.

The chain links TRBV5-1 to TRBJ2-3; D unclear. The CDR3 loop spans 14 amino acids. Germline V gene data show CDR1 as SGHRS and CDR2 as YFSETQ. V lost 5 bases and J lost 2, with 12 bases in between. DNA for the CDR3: TGCGCCAGCAGGTCCGGTCAGGCCACAGATACGCAGTATTTT. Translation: CASRSGQATDTQYF.

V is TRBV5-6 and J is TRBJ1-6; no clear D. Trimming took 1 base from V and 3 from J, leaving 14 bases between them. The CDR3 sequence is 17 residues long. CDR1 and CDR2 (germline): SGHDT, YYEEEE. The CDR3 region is CASSLSAGAFYNSPLHF. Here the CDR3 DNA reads TGTGCCAGCAGCTTGAGTGCAGGTGCTTTCTATAATTCACCCCTCCACTTT. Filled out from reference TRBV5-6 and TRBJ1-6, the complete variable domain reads DAGVTQSPTHLIKTRGQQVTLRCSPKSGHDTVSWYQQALGQGPQFIFQYYEEEERQRGNFPDRFSGHQFPNYSSELNVNALLLGDSALYLCASSLSAGAFYNSPLHFGNGTRLTVT.

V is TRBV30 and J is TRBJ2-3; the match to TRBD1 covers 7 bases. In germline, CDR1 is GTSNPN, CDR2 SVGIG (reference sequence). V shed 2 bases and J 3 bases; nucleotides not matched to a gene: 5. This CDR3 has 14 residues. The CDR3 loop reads CAWSNSRGTDTQYF. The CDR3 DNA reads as TGTGCCTGGAGTAACAGCAGGGGGACAGATACGCAGTATTTT.

CDR3 sequence (DNA): TGTGCCAGTAGTACCCTCACGGGACAGGGGAGCAATCAGCCCCAGCATTTT. It encodes CASSTLTGQGSNQPQHF. This rearrangement joins TRBV19 to TRBJ1-5, with TRBD1 matching 10 bases. Germline-derived CDR1 and CDR2 are LNHDA and SQIVND (reference sequence). This CDR3 is built from 17 residues. Germline trimming cut 4 bases from V and 1 base from J; bases unmatched to any gene: 7.

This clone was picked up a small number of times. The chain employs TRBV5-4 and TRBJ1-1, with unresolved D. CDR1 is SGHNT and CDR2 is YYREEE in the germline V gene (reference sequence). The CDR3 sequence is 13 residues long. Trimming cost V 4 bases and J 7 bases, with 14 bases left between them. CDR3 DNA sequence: TGTGCCAGCAGCCCACGACACGAGTTTGAAGCTTTCTTT. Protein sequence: CASSPRHEFEAFF.

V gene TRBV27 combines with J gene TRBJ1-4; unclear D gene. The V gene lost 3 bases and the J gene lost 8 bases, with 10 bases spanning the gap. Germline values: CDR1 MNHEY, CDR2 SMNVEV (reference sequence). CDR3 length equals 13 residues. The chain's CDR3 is CASSFSRGEKLFF. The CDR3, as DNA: TGTGCCAGCAGTTTCTCCCGAGGGGAAAAACTGTTTTTT.

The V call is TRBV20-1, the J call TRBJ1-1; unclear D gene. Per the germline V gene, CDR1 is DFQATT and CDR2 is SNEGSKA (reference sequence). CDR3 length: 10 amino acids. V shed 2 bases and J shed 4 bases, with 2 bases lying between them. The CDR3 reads CSARRTEAFF. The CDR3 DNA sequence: TGCAGTGCTAGACGCACTGAAGCTTTCTTT.